The 12 T cell receptor beta chains listed next were all sequenced from one sample in a study of OX40 agonist ivuxolimab in advanced cancers. The data were produced by immunoSEQ multiplex PCR, yet TCRdb's version contains in-frame clones alone and is incomplete. The table has 90,000 to 120,000 clones, approximately 90% seen once; the top ten hold 0.95% to 1.5%. The sample here was CD4+ or CD8+ T cells sorted from blood, taken in a trial of the OX40 agonist ivuxolimab. These TCRs come from an adult with an advanced solid tumor such as melanoma, head and neck, liver or kidney cancer.

This clone was observed a few times. The rearrangement joins TRBV27 to TRBJ1-5, with D tentatively TRBD1 (5 bases). Trimming took 6 bases from V and 2 from J, leaving 5 bases between them. This CDR3 region has 12 residues. CDR1 MNHEY and CDR2 SMNVEV come from the germline V gene (reference sequence). The CDR3 loop is CASRTGNQPQHF. As DNA, the CDR3 is TGTGCCAGCAGGACAGGCAATCAGCCCCAGCATTTT.

This clone was seen just once. The DNA of the CDR3 is TGTGCCAGCAGCGTAGAGGGACTAGCGGGTCCATTGGGAGAGACCCAGTACTTC. Translating it yields CASSVEGLAGPLGETQYF. The gene calls are TRBV9 and TRBJ2-5; 12 bases align to TRBD2. Germline V gene data show CDR1 as SGDLS and CDR2 as YYNGEE. CDR3 size: 18 residues. Trimming cost V 0 bases and J 4 bases; bases outside gene matches: 10.

The rearrangement joins TRBV19 to TRBJ1-3, with 11 bases that match TRBD1. The ends lost 5 bases at V and 2 bases at J; junction bases unmatched: 5. The CDR3 length is 16 residues. Germline V gives CDR1 LNHDA, CDR2 SQIVND (reference sequence). CDR3 amino acids: CASSPGTGGTGNTIYF. CDR3 nucleotides: TGTGCCAGTAGTCCCGGGACAGGGGGTACTGGAAACACCATATATTTT.

DNA for the CDR3: TGTGCCAGCAGCGTAGGCGGGCAGACTGAAGCTTTCTTT. Amino acid sequence: CASSVGGQTEAFF. The chain recombines TRBV9 with TRBJ1-1; no reliable D call. Between the trimmed V and J ends, which lost 0 bases and 5 bases, there was a span of 8 bases. The CDR3 extends over 13 amino acids. Germline CDR1 reads SGDLS; CDR2 reads YYNGEE.

The CDR3 sequence: CASAQGAAGELFF. CDR3 nucleotide sequence: TGTGCCAGCGCGCAGGGGGCGGCCGGGGAGCTGTTTTTT. This chain links TRBV6-5 with TRBJ2-2, with 8 bases fitting TRBD1. With 8 bases clipped from V and 6 bases from J, the junction kept 5 bases outside the gene matches. CDR1 is MNHEY, CDR2 SVGAGI, per germline. The CDR3 length is 13 residues.

V usage is TRBV11-2 and J usage is TRBJ2-7, with TRBD1 identical over 8 bases. The CDR3 is 15 amino acids. CDR1 is SGHAT, CDR2 FQNNGV, per germline. Losses at the gene ends were 5 bases for V and 2 bases for J; bases not matched to a gene: 8. The CDR3 DNA reads as TGTGCCAGCAGCCCACACCCGGGACAGGCCTACGAGCAGTACTTC. Translated: CASSPHPGQAYEQYF.

The chain has TRBV5-1 and TRBJ2-3; 8 nucleotides line up with TRBD1. CDR3 length equals 16 residues. With 4 bases clipped from V and 4 bases from J, the junction kept 11 bases outside the gene matches. CDR1 is SGHRS, CDR2 YFSETQ, per germline. The CDR3 loop reads CASSPDRTGLADTQYF. The CDR3 DNA reads as TGCGCCAGCAGCCCAGACAGGACAGGGCTAGCAGATACGCAGTATTTT.

This clone was recorded only once. This rearrangement joins TRBV27 to TRBJ2-2, with TRBD2 identical over 9 bases. Germline-derived CDR1 and CDR2 are MNHEY and SMNVEV (reference sequence). This CDR3 comprises 15 residues. V lost 4 bases and J lost 6; bases outside the gene matches: 6. This CDR3 reads CASSSGLARAGELFF. DNA of the CDR3: TGTGCCAGCAGTTCCGGACTAGCGAGAGCCGGGGAGCTGTTTTTT.

This chain links TRBV5-4 with TRBJ1-5; no clear D. The V end was cut by 4 bases, the J end by 0 bases, with 11 bases between. The CDR3 is made up of 15 amino acids. Germline V gene sequence: CDR1 SGHNT, CDR2 YYREEE (reference sequence). The CDR3 protein is CASSLDGVSNQPQHF. CDR3 DNA sequence: TGTGCCAGCAGCCTCGACGGCGTTAGCAATCAGCCCCAGCATTTT.

The sample holds a few counts of this clone. This chain joins TRBV2 and TRBJ1-5; 10 bases map to TRBD1. Losses at the gene ends were 4 bases for V and 7 bases for J; bases not matched to a gene: 7. Germline V gives CDR1 SNHLY, CDR2 FYNNEI. This CDR3 region has 15 residues. The CDR3 coding sequence is TGTGCCAGCAGTGTCGGGACAGGGGTCAAGCAGCCCCAGCATTTT. Translating gives CASSVGTGVKQPQHF.

This clone was seen only a few times. Other nucleotide sequences from this sample produce the same CDR3. This chain connects TRBV18 to TRBJ1-1, with no clear D. Germline CDR1 KGHSH, CDR2 LQKENI. The CDR3 is 13 amino acids. Trimming stripped 2 bases from V and 1 base from J, with 5 bases between. This CDR3 is CASSPGENTEAFF. DNA of the CDR3: TGTGCCAGCTCACCAGGTGAGAACACTGAAGCTTTCTTT.

V and J are TRBV21-1 and TRBJ2-7; the table's TRBD1 call for D was not verified on the DNA. TRBV21-1 is deemed a pseudogene. This CDR3 is 15 amino acids long. CDR3 in amino acids: CASHKTVKGINEQYF. The CDR3 DNA follows: TGTGCCAGCCACAAGACAGTCAAAGGAATCAACGAGCAGTACTTC.